The present T cell receptor (beta chain) was sequenced within a study of immune reconstitution after stem cell transplant in scleroderma. TCRdb independently ran MiXCR on the RT-PCR reads; one entry per CDR3 protein. The data hold just over 3,500 distinct CDR3 sequences, with roughly 6.6% observed a single time. This CDR3 has 15 residues. Deletions cut 3 bases from V and 1 base from J, with 12 bases between. The V gene's germline CDR1 is SGHTA and CDR2 FQGNSA. This clonotype appeared a single time. The sequence came from a female donor with systemic sclerosis. The specimen was collected before or after autologous hematopoietic stem cell transplantation (not recorded which). The chain recombines TRBV7-2 with TRBJ1-1; D is possibly TRBD1 (6 bases). CDR3 sequence: CASSFDRSWNTEAFF. In nucleotides, the CDR3 is TGTGCCAGCAGCTTCGACAGGTCGTGGAACACTGAAGCTTTCTTT.